This T cell receptor beta chain is from a study of cytomegalovirus exposure and HLA in healthy donors. Study findings and constraints: There were around 160 TCR beta chains listed as cytomegalovirus-associated. In a later analysis, common viral pathogens appeared linked to several of the most significant clusters. It was reported in a later analysis that an Asian-associated ancestry cluster showed fewer N-insertions than the 666-donor mean. In a later analysis, TCR beta V- and J-gene trimming was associated with a missense DCLRE1C variant.

A multiplex PCR was run with 60 Vbeta primers and 13 Jbeta primers. Produced via immunoSEQ multiplex PCR; TCRdb's table is partial and in-frame only. The sample has 200,000 or so clones; roughly four fifths are singletons. In the case of this clone: The antigen is unknown.

This receptor was taken from a woman aged 45 to 65 in good health and CMV-seropositive. Sequencing used PBMCs.

In DNA form, the CDR3 reads TGTGCCAGCAGTGGCACAGGACATATCCACACTGAAGCTTTCTTT. Translated: CASSGTGHIHTEAFF. The V call is TRBV28, the J call TRBJ1-1, with D perhaps TRBD1 (5 bases). Deletions cut 5 bases from V and 3 bases from J, with 16 bases between. This CDR3 is built from 15 residues. Germline V gives CDR1 MDHEN, CDR2 SYDVKM.